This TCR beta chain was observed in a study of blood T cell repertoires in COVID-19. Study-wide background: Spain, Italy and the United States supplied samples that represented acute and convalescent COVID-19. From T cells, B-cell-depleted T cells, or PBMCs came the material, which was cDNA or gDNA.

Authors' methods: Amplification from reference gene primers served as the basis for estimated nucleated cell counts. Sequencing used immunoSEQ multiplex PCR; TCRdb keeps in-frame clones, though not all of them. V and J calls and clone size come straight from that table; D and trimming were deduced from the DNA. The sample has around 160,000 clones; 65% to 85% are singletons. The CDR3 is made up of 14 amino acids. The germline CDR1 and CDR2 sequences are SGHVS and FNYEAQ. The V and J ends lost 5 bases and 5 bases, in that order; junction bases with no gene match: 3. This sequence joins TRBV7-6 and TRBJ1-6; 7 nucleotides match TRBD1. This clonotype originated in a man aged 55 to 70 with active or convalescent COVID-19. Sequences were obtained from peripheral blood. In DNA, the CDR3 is TGTGCCAGCAGCCTGGGACAGAATAATTCACCCCTCCACTTT. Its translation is CASSLGQNNSPLHF.